The 21 T cell receptor beta chains below were found in one sample sequenced in a study of T cells in women clearing cervical HPV infection. Here immunoSEQ multiplex PCR was the method, and the copy in TCRdb shows in-frame clones only, minus some. The listing records roughly 38,000 clones. The material sequenced was blood buffy coat. The receptor set was obtained from a woman between 18 and 70 years old with a cervical HPV16 infection that either progressed to CIN3+ or cleared (not recorded which).

For this clone: The read finishes 3 residues shy of the CDR3 end, and the germline J gene is used to complete it. The chain links TRBV6-2 or TRBV6-3 to TRBJ2-4, with 12 bases fitting TRBD1. The CDR3 consists of 17 residues. With 2 bases clipped from V and 7 bases from J, the junction kept 9 bases outside the gene matches. Germline CDR1 is MNHEY and CDR2 is SVGEGT. Incomplete CDR3 DNA: TGTGCCAGCAGTTACAAGGGGACAGGGGGCCCTTTGAACATT. Protein product: CASSYKGTGGPLNI. The whole CDR3 protein reads CASSYKGTGGPLNIQYF.

In regard to this clone: The missing CDR3 end, 3 residues past where the read stops, is filled in from the germline J gene. The chain recombines TRBV6-1 with TRBJ2-7; D might be TRBD1 (6 bases). The CDR3 contains 13 residues. Germline-derived CDR1 and CDR2 are MNHNS and SASEGT. With 2 bases removed from V and 6 bases from J, the gap between germline ends came to 11 bases. CDR3 bases read: TGTGCCAGCAGTGAAAATCGAGGGGGCGAG. Its protein product is CASSENRGGE. The complete CDR3 reads CASSENRGGEQYF.

Notes on this clone: The DNA ends 3 residues before the CDR3 does, and the rest of the CDR3 is filled in from the germline J gene. The V gene is TRBV5-4, the J gene TRBJ1-1, with a possible D match to TRBD1 (5 bases). Trimming cost V 7 bases and J 5 bases, with 24 bases left between them. CDR1 and CDR2 (germline): SGHNT, YYREEE (reference sequence). CDR3 size: 16 residues. The CDR3 DNA, read in part, is TGTGCCAGCTCAGCTTCTTCGATCTTTGGGGGGACTGAA. It translates to CASSASSIFGGTE. The entire CDR3 protein reads CASSASSIFGGTEAFF.

As for this clone: The read gets to within 3 residues of the CDR3 end, and the germline J gene fills in the rest. The chain recombines TRBV11-2 with TRBJ2-3; D gene uncertain. CDR3 length: 15 residues. In germline, CDR1 is SGHAT, CDR2 FQNNGV. V lost 4 bases, J lost 3 bases, and 14 bases lay in between. The CDR3 sequence: CASSSRLARTDTQYF. Incomplete CDR3 DNA: TGTGCCAGCAGCTCCAGGCTGGCGAGAACAGATACG.

Turning to this clone: The CDR3 end lies 3 residues beyond the end of the read and is filled in from the germline J gene. This rearrangement joins TRBV18 to TRBJ2-2, with D uncertain. Trimming took 0 bases from V and 2 from J, leaving 10 bases between them. This CDR3 region has 16 residues. Germline lookup yields CDR1 KGHSH and CDR2 LQKENI. CDR3 DNA, as far as it was read: TGTGCCAGCTCACCACCCGAGCAGGATAACACCGGGGAG. Residues: CASSPPEQDNTGE. In full, the CDR3 is CASSPPEQDNTGELFF. Supplemented by reference TRBV18 and TRBJ2-2, the full variable domain reads NAGVMQNPRHLVRRRGQEARLRCSPMKGHSHVYWYRQLPEEGLKFMVYLQKENIIDESGMPKERFSAEFPKEGPSILRIQQVVRGDSAAYFCASSPPEQDNTGELFFGEGSRLTVL.

On this clone itself: Sequencing ends 3 residues short of the CDR3 end; the germline J gene provides the rest. J is TRBJ2-4 and V is TRBV18; no clear D gene. Germline CDR1 is KGHSH and CDR2 is LQKENI. CDR3 length: 14 residues. The CDR3 DNA, read in part, is TGTGCCAGCTCCCATAACAGTGAAGTGTATGGT. Protein product: CASSHNSEVYG. The CDR3 as a whole reads CASSHNSEVYGQYF.

Note on this clone: The CDR3 goes on 3 residues after the read ends, and that part is filled in from the germline J gene. The chain joins TRBV18 to TRBJ2-3; D is ambiguous. Germline assignment: CDR1 KGHSH and CDR2 LQKENI. The CDR3 has 16 amino acids. The DNA read from the CDR3 is TGTGCCAGCTCACTCAGAACATTAACCCCGCAAGAGACG. It encodes CASSLRTLTPQET. The entire CDR3 protein is CASSLRTLTPQETQYF. The complete variable domain, with remaining parts taken from reference TRBV18 and TRBJ2-3, reads NAGVMQNPRHLVRRRGQEARLRCSPMKGHSHVYWYRQLPEEGLKFMVYLQKENIIDESGMPKERFSAEFPKEGPSILRIQQVVRGDSAAYFCASSLRTLTPQETQYFGPGTRLTVL.

The sequenced part of the CDR3 DNA is TGTGCCAGTAGTATAGCGGGGGGGCAGGATACG. This gives the protein CASSIAGGQDT. The entire CDR3 sequence reads CASSIAGGQDTQYF. V is TRBV19 and J is TRBJ2-3; 8 bases line up with TRBD2. The read finishes 3 residues shy of the CDR3 end, and the germline J gene is used to complete it. This CDR3 has 14 residues. The germline V gene has CDR1 LNHDA and CDR2 SQIVND (reference sequence). The V gene end was trimmed by 1 base and the J gene end by 6 bases; junction bases not matched to a gene: 3.

Details on this clone: The read gets to within 3 residues of the CDR3 end, and the germline J gene fills in the rest. The V and J genes are TRBV29-1 and TRBJ1-2; D perhaps matches TRBD1 (5 bases). The ends were cut back, 7 bases at V and 6 bases at J, with 15 bases in the middle. The CDR3 has 12 residues. Germline CDR1 and CDR2: SQVTM and ANQGSEA. The CDR3 spells CSAEGLLDGYTF. The part of the CDR3 DNA that was read is TGCAGCGCGGAGGGGTTGCTGGATGGC.

About this clone itself: Coverage ceases 3 residues before the CDR3 finishes, and the germline J gene fills in the end. The rearrangement links TRBV19 to TRBJ1-5; D is undetermined. This CDR3 is built from 16 residues. Germline values: CDR1 LNHDA, CDR2 SQIVND (reference sequence). V was pared by 6 bases and J by 0 bases, with 15 bases between. The CDR3: CASRTSDSPSNQPQHF. The CDR3 DNA, read in part, is TGTGCCAGTAGAACGTCGGACTCACCTAGCAATCAGCCC.

The part of the CDR3 DNA that was read is TGTGCCAGTAGTTACGGACTAGCGGGAGGGGAAGATACG. This encodes CASSYGLAGGEDT. In full, the CDR3 reads CASSYGLAGGEDTQYF. The chain joins TRBV19 to TRBJ2-3; 15 bases align to TRBD2. The read ends 3 residues early relative to the CDR3; the germline J gene fills the gap. Losses at the gene ends were 5 bases for V and 5 bases for J; bases not matched to a gene: 5. CDR3 length equals 16 residues. The germline V gene encodes CDR1 LNHDA and CDR2 SQIVND (reference sequence).

This clone is medium-sized by frequency. The read terminates 3 residues before the CDR3 end, so the remaining end is supplied by the germline J gene. The chain has TRBV2 and TRBJ1-2; 7 positions match TRBD1. Germline CDR1 SNHLY, CDR2 FYNNEI. The CDR3 loop spans 13 amino acids. CDR3: CASSSDREGGYTF. The CDR3 bases that were read are TGTGCCAGCAGTTCCGACAGGGAAGGAGGC.

A remark on this clone: Sequencing ends 3 residues short of the CDR3 end; the germline J gene provides the rest. The J gene is TRBJ2-2, the V gene TRBV7-3; 7 bases fit TRBD1. This CDR3 is built from 12 residues. Germline assignment: CDR1 SGHTA and CDR2 FQGTGA. CDR3 bases read: TGTGCCAACGGACAGGATAATGAAAAG. Translating gives CANGQDNEK. The full-length CDR3 reads as CANGQDNEKLFF. Supplemented by reference TRBV7-3 and TRBJ2-2, the full variable domain reads GAGVSQTPSNKVTEKGKYVELRCDPISGHTALYWYRQSLGQGPEFLIYFQGTGAADDSGLPNDRFFAVRPEGSVSTLKIQRTERGDSAVYLCANGQDNEKLFFGEGSRLTVL.

Remarks on this clone: From the germline J gene comes the end of the CDR3, since the read stops 3 residues before it. The rearrangement joins TRBV20-1 to TRBJ2-2; 8 bases align to TRBD1. Germline V gene data show CDR1 as DFQATT and CDR2 as SNEGSKA (reference sequence). The CDR3 sequence is 15 residues long. V trimming: 0 bases; J trimming: 6 bases; junction bases outside the gene matches: 6. The CDR3 region is CSARDLLQGAGELFF. Partial CDR3 DNA: TGCAGTGCTAGAGACCTATTACAGGGGGCCGGGGAG.

About this clone: The read halts 3 residues ahead of the CDR3 end, with the missing end drawn from the germline J gene. This sequence joins TRBV19 and TRBJ1-1; 7 bases map to TRBD1. Per germline, CDR1 LNHDA and CDR2 SQIVND (reference sequence). The CDR3 consists of 12 residues. J lost 2 bases, V lost 10 bases, and 4 bases had no gene match. CDR3 sequence: CATRDRNTEAFF. The covered CDR3 bases are TGTGCCACTAGGGACAGAAACACTGAA.

Worth noting for this clone: The CDR3 end is not reached by the read, which stops 3 residues before it; the germline J gene fills it in. This chain uses TRBV28 with TRBJ1-4, with 8 bases that match TRBD1. CDR1 and CDR2 (germline): MDHEN, SYDVKM. The CDR3 runs to 14 residues. The part of the CDR3 DNA that was read is TGTGCCAGCTCGTCCCGGGACAGGCCTGATAAA. The encoded protein is CASSSRDRPDK. The whole CDR3 protein is CASSSRDRPDKLFF.

Notes on this clone: The CDR3 end is not reached by the read, which stops 3 residues before it; the germline J gene fills it in. The chain uses TRBV11-2 and TRBJ2-7; no clear D. The ends were cut back, 5 bases at V and 6 bases at J, with 17 bases in the middle. The CDR3 contains 14 residues. Per the germline V gene, CDR1 is SGHAT and CDR2 is FQNNGV. The CDR3 protein is CASSDVLKPAEQYF. The part of the CDR3 DNA that was read is TGTGCCAGCAGCGACGTACTAAAACCCGCCGAG.

A note on this clone: The CDR3 is cut off 3 residues early in the read; its end comes from the germline J gene. The V call is TRBV19, the J call TRBJ2-3; 9 bases fit TRBD1. The CDR3 runs 15 residues. The V and J ends lost 2 bases and 2 bases, in that order; junction bases with no gene match: 2. Germline lookup yields CDR1 LNHDA and CDR2 SQIVND (reference sequence). The covered CDR3 bases are TGTGCCAGTAGTATAAGGACAGGGGTCACAGATACG. It codes for CASSIRTGVTDT. The full CDR3 is CASSIRTGVTDTQYF. The full variable domain, in which reference TRBV19 and TRBJ2-3 provide the parts outside the CDR3, is DGGITQSPKYLFRKEGQNVTLSCEQNLNHDAMYWYRQDPGQGLRLIYYSQIVNDFQKGDIAEGYSVSREKKESFPLTVTSAQKNPTAFYLCASSIRTGVTDTQYFGPGTRLTVL.

Concerning this clone: The CDR3 extends 3 residues past the end of the read, so its final part is completed from the germline J gene. The J gene is TRBJ2-2, the V gene TRBV5-5; 7 bases align to TRBD1. Per the germline V gene, CDR1 is SGHKS and CDR2 is YYEKEE (reference sequence). The CDR3 runs to 15 residues. The part of the CDR3 DNA that was read is TGTGCCAGCAGCTTGTACGACAGGGCTAATGAAAAG. It yields the protein CASSLYDRANEK. In full, the CDR3 reads CASSLYDRANEKLFF.

Of note for this clone: From the germline J gene comes the end of the CDR3, since the read stops 3 residues before it. The J gene is TRBJ2-7, the V gene TRBV28; D perhaps matches TRBD1 (6 bases). Germline V gene data show CDR1 as MDHEN and CDR2 as SYDVKM. The CDR3 runs 15 residues. Deletions cut 6 bases from V and 0 bases from J, with 15 bases between. The CDR3: CASSKGGESSYEQYF. CDR3 DNA, as far as it was read: TGTGCCAGCAGCAAAGGGGGTGAGAGCTCCTACGAG.

Concerning this clone: Read sequence stops 3 residues before the CDR3 end, and the germline J gene provides the missing end. The chain links TRBV7-9 to TRBJ2-2; 10 nucleotides line up with TRBD2. The germline V gene has CDR1 SEHNR and CDR2 FQNEAQ (reference sequence). This CDR3 is 14 amino acids long. Trimming removed 8 bases from V and 5 bases from J; junction bases left unmatched: 5. Incomplete CDR3 DNA: TGTGCCAGCCTACTAGCGGGGCCGACCGGGGAG. Translating it yields CASLLAGPTGE. The whole CDR3 sequence reads CASLLAGPTGELFF.